These 24 T cell receptor beta chains were sequenced from one sample in a study of cytomegalovirus exposure and HLA in healthy donors. PCR primers comprised 60 Vbeta and 13 Jbeta primers. Produced via immunoSEQ multiplex PCR; TCRdb's table is partial and in-frame only. The sample has 130,000 to 150,000 clones, 60% to 85% seen once. The sequenced sample consisted of PBMCs. These receptors originate from a male donor in good health and CMV-seronegative.

The chain recombines TRBV7-9 with TRBJ2-4; D might be TRBD2 (6 bases). Germline CDR1 SEHNR, CDR2 FQNEAQ (reference sequence). CDR3 length: 16 amino acids. The V end was cut by 1 base, the J end by 0 bases, with 10 bases between. The CDR3 bases are TGTGCCAGCAGCTTAGGTGCGGGGCTAGCCAAAAACATTCAGTACTTC. Its protein product is CASSLGAGLAKNIQYF.

The chain combines TRBV5-8 with TRBJ2-1, with 8 bases lining up with TRBD1. The germline V gene has CDR1 SGHTS and CDR2 YDEGEE. J gave up 2 bases and V 4 bases, and 2 bases lay outside the gene matches. The CDR3 loop spans 14 amino acids. CDR3 in DNA: TGTGCCAGCAGCATGGACAGGGCCTACAATGAGCAGTTCTTC. Encoded protein: CASSMDRAYNEQFF.

A single count supports this clone. The chain employs TRBV5-1 and TRBJ2-5, with 15 bases fitting TRBD2. The junction had 9 bases not matched to a gene; V was cut back by 4 bases and J by 5 bases. The CDR3 runs 17 residues. CDR1 and CDR2 (germline): SGHRS, YFSETQ. The CDR3 loop is CASSTGLAGGSEETQYF. The DNA of the CDR3 is TGCGCCAGCAGCACCGGACTAGCGGGAGGGTCGGAGGAGACCCAGTACTTC.

The V and J genes are TRBV4-3 and TRBJ2-3; 7 bases are a match to TRBD1. The trim removed 3 bases at V and 1 base at J, leaving 13 bases unmatched. Per the germline V gene, CDR1 is LGHNA and CDR2 is YSLEER. The CDR3 runs to 18 residues. CDR3 amino acids: CASSQEPGQLYRTDTQYF. CDR3 DNA sequence: TGCGCCAGCAGCCAGGAACCGGGACAGCTTTATCGCACAGATACGCAGTATTTT.

This chain joins TRBV29-1 and TRBJ1-1; D possibly corresponds to TRBD1 (5 bases). The CDR3 extends over 16 amino acids. With 7 bases removed from V and 3 bases from J, the gap between germline ends came to 24 bases. The germline CDR1 and CDR2 sequences are SQVTM and ANQGSEA. The CDR3 nucleotides read TGCAGCGCAATTCCCGTCCAGAATACGGGGGACACTGAAGCTTTCTTT. Translated: CSAIPVQNTGDTEAFF.

This clone has a single count. The same CDR3 also results from other DNA sequences found in this sample. The V gene is TRBV5-1, the J gene TRBJ2-1; 9 positions agree with TRBD2. V shed 4 bases and J 7 bases; nucleotides not matched to a gene: 6. The germline V gene has CDR1 SGHRS and CDR2 YFSETQ. The CDR3 consists of 14 residues. CDR3: CASSGAGGRNEQFF. The CDR3 coding sequence is TGCGCCAGCAGCGGGGCGGGAGGGCGGAATGAGCAGTTCTTC.

About this clone: One end of the junction is discordant with germline, which a read error may explain. The rearrangement joins TRBV10-3 to TRBJ2-4, with D possibly matching TRBD1 (6 bases). The CDR3 spans 12 residues. Germline CDR1 is ENHRY and CDR2 is SYGVKD. CDR3: CASRTAENIQYF. Here the CDR3 DNA reads TGTGCCTCGCGGACAGCCGAAAACATTCAGTACTTC.

Concerning this clone itself: Its ends do not fully match the called genes, so a read error is possible. V gene TRBV9 combines with J gene TRBJ1-6, with TRBD1 identical over 8 bases. This CDR3 region has 15 residues. Germline CDR1 and CDR2: SGDLS and YYNGEE. CDR3: CPSSAGGTGDSPLHF. In DNA, the CDR3 is TGTCCCAGCAGCGCCGGAGGGACAGGCGATTCACCCCTCCACTTT.

The rearrangement links TRBV13 to TRBJ1-1; 7 bases align to TRBD1. J gave up 8 bases and V 5 bases, and 11 bases lay outside the gene matches. The germline V gene encodes CDR1 PRHDT and CDR2 FYEKMQ (reference sequence). This CDR3 is 14 amino acids long. The CDR3 DNA reads as TGTGCCAGCAGCGCCCGACAGGGTTTTTGGGAAGCTTTCTTT. The encoded protein is CASSARQGFWEAFF.

This clone was seen a handful of times. The V call is TRBV7-3, the J call TRBJ1-3; D perhaps matches TRBD1 (6 bases). CDR3 length: 15 residues. The germline CDR1 and CDR2 sequences are SGHTA and FQGTGA. Trimming left V 4 bases short and J 3 bases short, with 13 bases between. CDR3 nucleotides: TGTGCCAGCAGCTCCCGAGGGGGAAATGGAAACACCATATATTTT. Translated: CASSSRGGNGNTIYF.

Remarks on this clone: An end of the junction differs from the germline gene, which may be a read error. The rearrangement joins TRBV7-7 to TRBJ2-1, with TRBD2 matching over 9 bases. Germline values: CDR1 SSHAT, CDR2 FNYEAQ (reference sequence). The CDR3 is 14 residues long. The CDR3: CASSLVLAGNEQFF. CDR3 DNA sequence: TGTGCTAGCAGCTTAGTGCTAGCGGGGAATGAGCAGTTCTTC.

This chain connects TRBV18 to TRBJ2-7; TRBD2 matches 12 bases. The CDR3 sequence is 16 residues long. Losses at the gene ends were 5 bases for V and 0 bases for J; bases not matched to a gene: 5. From germline, CDR1 is KGHSH and CDR2 LQKENI. CDR3 DNA sequence: TGTGCCAGCTCATTCGGACTAGCGGGGAGCTCCTACGAGCAGTACTTC. It yields the protein CASSFGLAGSSYEQYF.

As to this clone: One end of the junction does not line up with germline, which may come from a read error. The rearrangement joins TRBV6-6 to TRBJ1-6; perhaps TRBD1 as D (6 bases). Germline V gives CDR1 MNHNY, CDR2 SVGAGI (reference sequence). This CDR3 is 16 amino acids long. The CDR3 DNA follows: TGTGCCAGCAGTTTTCAGGGGAGCTCCTATAATTCACTCCTCCACTTT. Residues: CASSFQGSSYNSLLHF.

V gene TRBV6-6 combines with J gene TRBJ2-2; D gene unclear. This CDR3 spans 15 amino acids. Germline V CDR1 and CDR2: MNHNY, SVGAGI (reference sequence). Trimming left V 2 bases short and J 4 bases short, with 11 bases between. CDR3 sequence: CASSYGSRSTGELFF. CDR3 nucleotide sequence: TGTGCCAGCAGTTACGGATCCCGGAGCACCGGGGAGCTGTTTTTT.

J is TRBJ2-2 and V is TRBV29-1; possible D gene TRBD1, 6 bases. V lost 6 bases to trimming and J lost 1 base, with 6 bases between them. Germline V CDR1 and CDR2: SQVTM, ANQGSEA. The CDR3 covers 12 residues. This CDR3 reads CSVGQNTGELFF. The CDR3, as DNA: TGCAGCGTGGGACAGAACACCGGGGAGCTGTTTTTT.

Turning to this clone: The junction differs from germline at one of its ends, possibly a read error. The chain is built from TRBV30 and TRBJ2-7, with unresolved D. This CDR3 contains 11 residues. Germline V gene lookup returns CDR1 GTSNPN and CDR2 SVGIG (reference sequence). The CDR3 reads CARSVLYEQYF. As DNA, the CDR3 is TGTGCCCGGAGTGTACTCTACGAGCAGTACTTC. Looking up the rest from reference TRBV30 and TRBJ2-7 gives the full variable domain: SQTIHQWPATLVQPVGSPLSLECTVEGTSNPNLYWYRQAAGRGLQLLFYSVGIGQISSEVPQNLSASRPQDRQFILSSKKLLLSDSGFYLCARSVLYEQYFGPGTRLTVT.

The chain is built from TRBV25-1 and TRBJ2-7, with D possibly being TRBD2 (5 bases). There are 13 residues in the CDR3. Germline lookup yields CDR1 MGHDK and CDR2 SYGVNS. Trimming cost V 7 bases and J 0 bases, with 10 bases left between them. The CDR3 coding sequence is TGTGCCAGCAAGAGCGACTACTCCTACGAGCAGTACTTC. It yields the protein CASKSDYSYEQYF.

The rearrangement joins TRBV5-6 to TRBJ2-5; D remains ambiguous. The CDR3 runs 15 residues. Germline V gene sequence: CDR1 SGHDT, CDR2 YYEEEE. V was cut by 1 base and J by 5 bases, with 15 bases left in between. The CDR3 region is CASSLLGVSRETQYF. The CDR3 DNA sequence: TGTGCCAGCAGCTTGTTAGGCGTCTCGCGGGAGACCCAGTACTTC.

The CDR3 loop is CASSSGLPLYEQYF. The CDR3 DNA sequence: TGCGCCAGCAGCTCTGGACTACCCCTCTACGAGCAGTACTTC. The J gene is TRBJ2-7, the V gene TRBV5-1; maybe TRBD2 (6 bases). CDR3 length equals 14 residues. The germline CDR1 and CDR2 sequences are SGHRS and YFSETQ. V was clipped by 3 bases and J by 3 bases, with 13 bases between them.

The rearrangement joins TRBV14 to TRBJ2-7; perhaps TRBD1 as D (6 bases). The CDR3 is made up of 14 amino acids. CDR1 SGHDN and CDR2 FVKESK come from the germline V gene. Trimming took 0 bases from V and 3 from J, leaving 9 bases between them. DNA of the CDR3: TGTGCCAGCAGCCAAGAACTACAGGGCTACGAGCAGTACTTC. This codes for CASSQELQGYEQYF.

The gene calls are TRBV9 and TRBJ1-2, with TRBD1 identical over 8 bases. V lost 3 bases and J lost 3; bases outside the gene matches: 4. Germline CDR1 reads SGDLS; CDR2 reads YYNGEE. The CDR3 extends over 14 amino acids. DNA of the CDR3: TGTGCCAGCAGCGCTGCAGGGGGCGACTATGGCTACACCTTC. Translated: CASSAAGGDYGYTF.

The chain links TRBV6-5 to TRBJ1-1, with TRBD1 matching 8 bases. V dropped 7 bases and J dropped 0; count of bases not matched to a gene: 4. CDR3 length equals 14 residues. Germline assignment: CDR1 MNHEY and CDR2 SVGAGI. CDR3 region: CASNLQGVNTEAFF. For the CDR3, the DNA is TGTGCCAGCAACTTACAGGGGGTGAACACTGAAGCTTTCTTT.

The CDR3 coding sequence is TGTGCCAGCTCACCCCAGGGACAGGGAACCTACGAGCAGTACTTC. This codes for CASSPQGQGTYEQYF. This chain joins TRBV18 and TRBJ2-7; TRBD1 agrees at 9 bases. V dropped 3 bases and J dropped 2; count of bases not matched to a gene: 5. Looked up from germline, CDR1 is KGHSH and CDR2 is LQKENI. CDR3 length equals 15 residues. Variable domain in full (rest from reference TRBV18 and TRBJ2-7): NAGVMQNPRHLVRRRGQEARLRCSPMKGHSHVYWYRQLPEEGLKFMVYLQKENIIDESGMPKERFSAEFPKEGPSILRIQQVVRGDSAAYFCASSPQGQGTYEQYFGPGTRLTVT.

The CDR3 DNA is TGTGCCAGCGGTAGAGACACGGCAGCTTTCTTT. It translates to CASGRDTAAFF. V usage is TRBV6-4 and J usage is TRBJ1-1; no reliable D call. The ends were cut back, 8 bases at V and 10 bases at J, with 14 bases in the middle. CDR1 and CDR2 (germline): MRHNA, SNTAGT. The CDR3 is made up of 11 amino acids.